The 25 T cell receptor beta chains listed next were all sequenced from one sample in a study of cytomegalovirus exposure and HLA in healthy donors. The PCR made use of 60 Vbeta and 13 Jbeta primers. Sequencing was performed with immunoSEQ multiplex PCR; in TCRdb, only in-frame clones are kept and a portion is missing. The top ten clones hold roughly 3.8% of a sample with tens of thousands of clones, 82% of them seen once. The sequencing sample was made of PBMCs. These receptors all come from a man aged 50-60 years in good health and CMV-seronegative.

The V call is TRBV5-8, the J call TRBJ2-5; D unclear. Per the germline V gene, CDR1 is SGHTS and CDR2 is YDEGEE. CDR3 length: 12 amino acids. With 7 bases removed from V and 4 bases from J, the gap between germline ends came to 11 bases. CDR3 protein: CASSRLGETQYF. Here the CDR3 DNA reads TGTGCCAGCTCGAGACTGGGAGAGACCCAGTACTTC.

This clone appeared a few times. CDR3 coding DNA: TGTGCCAGCAGCGCCTACCTAGGACAGGGGGCGTCTGGAAACACCATATATTTT. This codes for CASSAYLGQGASGNTIYF. This sequence joins TRBV9 and TRBJ1-3, with TRBD1 identical over 11 bases. Germline V CDR1 and CDR2: SGDLS, YYNGEE. With V trimmed by 3 bases and J by 1 base, 9 bases remained unmatched. The CDR3 totals 18 residues. Full variable domain (remainder filled in from reference TRBV9 and TRBJ1-3): DSGVTQTPKHLITATGQRVTLRCSPRSGDLSVYWYQQSLDQGLQFLIQYYNGEERAKGNILERFSAQQFPDLHSELNLSSLELGDSALYFCASSAYLGQGASGNTIYFGEGSWLTVV.

The chain is built from TRBV5-1 and TRBJ2-6; 9 bases map to TRBD1. Germline CDR1 and CDR2: SGHRS and YFSETQ. Trimming removed 3 bases from V and 0 bases from J; junction bases left unmatched: 7. The CDR3 covers 18 residues. The CDR3 nucleotides read TGCGCCAGCAGCTCTCCGGGGACAGGGACCTCTGGGGCCAACGTCCTGACTTTC. Its protein product is CASSSPGTGTSGANVLTF.

V usage is TRBV5-1 and J usage is TRBJ2-7; 10 bases fit TRBD1. CDR3 length: 14 amino acids. Losses at the gene ends were 4 bases for V and 6 bases for J; bases not matched to a gene: 7. The germline CDR1 and CDR2 sequences are SGHRS and YFSETQ. The CDR3 loop is CASSDPGQGPEQYF. CDR3 DNA sequence: TGCGCCAGCAGCGATCCGGGACAGGGGCCCGAGCAGTACTTC.

V is TRBV9 and J is TRBJ2-5; maybe TRBD2 (5 bases). Trimming cost V 0 bases and J 5 bases, with 11 bases left between them. CDR3 length equals 14 residues. Germline V CDR1 and CDR2: SGDLS, YYNGEE. The CDR3 loop reads CASSVAISGETQYF. The CDR3 DNA reads TGTGCCAGCAGCGTAGCTATATCGGGGGAGACCCAGTACTTC.

The rearrangement joins TRBV5-1 to TRBJ2-6; TRBD2 is a possible D gene (7 bases). The CDR3 runs to 19 residues. Trimming shortened V by 0 bases and J by 0 bases, and 16 bases separated the two germline ends. Germline assignment: CDR1 SGHRS and CDR2 YFSETQ. Written as DNA, the CDR3 is TGCGCCAGCAGCTTGGGAGGGGGGGGCTCTCCCTCTGGGGCCAACGTCCTGACTTTC. Encoded protein: CASSLGGGGSPSGANVLTF.

V and J are TRBV5-1 and TRBJ2-3; TRBD2 aligns across 11 bases. Trimming took 4 bases from V and 2 from J; bases not matched to a gene: 6. Germline CDR1 SGHRS, CDR2 YFSETQ. The CDR3 consists of 16 residues. The DNA for the CDR3 is TGCGCCAGCAGCCCCGGACTAGCGGGTTACACAGATACGCAGTATTTT. Its protein is CASSPGLAGYTDTQYF.

The chain employs TRBV14 and TRBJ2-7, with D possibly matching TRBD2 (6 bases). Germline V gives CDR1 SGHDN, CDR2 FVKESK. There are 13 residues in the CDR3. Trimming cost V 2 bases and J 6 bases, with 11 bases left between them. CDR3 loop: CASSQSRGGEQYF. CDR3 nucleotides: TGTGCCAGCAGCCAATCTAGGGGAGGCGAGCAGTACTTC.

The chain couples TRBV10-3 to TRBJ1-5, with TRBD1 matching over 10 bases. CDR1 and CDR2 from the germline V gene are ENHRY and SYGVKD. V lost 2 bases and J lost 0; bases outside the gene matches: 4. CDR3 length: 17 amino acids. CDR3 nucleotides: TGTGCCATCAGTGAGGGGGACAGGGGCTATAGCAATCAGCCCCAGCATTTT. This encodes CAISEGDRGYSNQPQHF.

The CDR3 DNA is TGCGCCAGCAGCTTGGCGTCGGGAGCGGTCAATGAGCAGTTCTTC. Protein product: CASSLASGAVNEQFF. The chain couples TRBV5-1 to TRBJ2-1; possible D gene TRBD2, 6 bases. The germline gives CDR1 SGHRS, CDR2 YFSETQ. The CDR3 consists of 15 residues. V lost 0 bases, J lost 6 bases, and 13 bases lay in between.

The chain is built from TRBV7-6 and TRBJ1-6, with D possibly being TRBD1 (6 bases). Trimming removed 0 bases from V and 7 bases from J, with 10 bases in between. The CDR3 runs 15 residues. The germline V gene has CDR1 SGHVS and CDR2 FNYEAQ. CDR3 coding DNA: TGTGCCAGCAGCTTAGCGAGGACAGAAAATTCACCCCTCCACTTT. It yields the protein CASSLARTENSPLHF.

The CDR3 nucleotides read TGTGCCAGTAGTGATAGAGCTCATAGCAATCAGCCCCAGCATTTT. Translating it yields CASSDRAHSNQPQHF. V and J are TRBV19 and TRBJ1-5; unclear D gene. Germline CDR1 is LNHDA and CDR2 is SQIVND (reference sequence). V lost 5 bases to trimming and J lost 0 bases, with 11 bases between them. CDR3 length: 15 residues.

The V and J genes are TRBV7-8 and TRBJ2-1; tentative D call: TRBD2 (6 bases). The V gene's germline CDR1 is SGHVS and CDR2 FQNEAQ. Trimming took off 5 bases at V and 6 bases at J, with 17 bases between the two ends. The CDR3 covers 15 residues. The CDR3 DNA reads as TGTGCCAGCAGCGCCACCCGGGACTCCGCCAATGAGCAGTTCTTC. This sequence encodes CASSATRDSANEQFF. The full variable domain, in which reference TRBV7-8 and TRBJ2-1 provide the parts outside the CDR3, is GAGVSQSPRYKVAKRGQDVALRCDPISGHVSLFWYQQALGQGPEFLTYFQNEAQLDKSGLPSDRFFAERPEGSVSTLKIQRTQQEDSAVYLCASSATRDSANEQFFGPGTRLTVL.

V and J are TRBV27 and TRBJ2-7; 12 bases agree with TRBD2. V lost 0 bases to trimming and J lost 4 bases; unmatched junction nucleotides: 4. CDR1 and CDR2 from the germline V gene are MNHEY and SMNVEV (reference sequence). This CDR3 spans 16 amino acids. DNA of the CDR3: TGTGCCAGCAGTTTATCGACTAGCGGGAGTAAGTACGAGCAGTACTTC. Residues: CASSLSTSGSKYEQYF.

This rearrangement joins TRBV2 to TRBJ2-7, with D tentatively TRBD1 (6 bases). The CDR3 spans 14 residues. Germline CDR1 reads SNHLY; CDR2 reads FYNNEI. Between the trimmed V and J ends, which lost 3 bases and 3 bases, there was a span of 12 bases. CDR3 region: CASSENRDDYEQYF. In DNA, the CDR3 is TGTGCCAGCAGTGAGAACAGGGACGACTACGAGCAGTACTTC.

The chain has TRBV5-6 and TRBJ2-5; 12 bases match TRBD2. The CDR3 has 17 residues. V lost 5 bases to trimming and J lost 7 bases; unmatched junction nucleotides: 15. CDR1 and CDR2 (germline): SGHDT, YYEEEE. CDR3 in amino acids: CASRMTSGSGLVGTQYF. Written as DNA, the CDR3 is TGTGCCAGCAGAATGACTAGCGGGAGCGGATTAGTAGGGACCCAGTACTTC.

The CDR3 DNA reads as TGCGCCAGCGAATACCGGGCCTCCGGGATGAAAAAACTGTTTTTT. As protein: CASEYRASGMKKLFF. This sequence joins TRBV23-1 and TRBJ1-4; unclear D gene. TRBV23-1 is an open reading frame, and its role is uncertain. There are 15 residues in the CDR3. V gave up 8 bases and J gave up 9 bases, with 22 bases separating them.

This clone came up once. The chain uses TRBV28 and TRBJ2-7; the match to TRBD1 covers 9 bases. The V gene's germline CDR1 is MDHEN and CDR2 SYDVKM. This CDR3 is 18 amino acids long. V was pared by 5 bases and J by 5 bases, with 19 bases of the junction left unmatched. CDR3 bases: TGTGCCAGCAGTCCACTGGGACAGGGAAAAGTCGAGTCCCACGAGCAGTACTTC. Its protein is CASSPLGQGKVESHEQYF.

This clone was detected only a few times. The chain joins TRBV6-1 to TRBJ2-3; D remains unclear. The CDR3 is 14 residues long. Germline CDR1 and CDR2: MNHNS and SASEGT. V was clipped by 6 bases and J by 5 bases, with 15 bases between them. The CDR3 spells CASRPEWRGDTQYF. The CDR3 DNA is TGTGCCAGCAGACCTGAGTGGAGAGGAGATACGCAGTATTTT.

The V call is TRBV6-1, the J call TRBJ2-5; 9 nucleotides line up with TRBD1. The CDR3 covers 15 residues. Germline-derived CDR1 and CDR2 are MNHNS and SASEGT. With 6 bases clipped from V and 2 bases from J, the junction kept 7 bases outside the gene matches. The CDR3 nucleotides are TGTGCCAGCAGGAGGGACAGGGTGGGACAAGAGACCCAGTACTTC. It is translated as CASRRDRVGQETQYF.

The chain combines TRBV5-1 with TRBJ2-3; 8 bases align to TRBD2. Germline CDR1 and CDR2: SGHRS and YFSETQ. Trimming took 3 bases from V and 4 from J; bases not matched to a gene: 7. The CDR3 spans 15 residues. The CDR3: CASSSLGLEPDTQYF. For the CDR3, the DNA is TGCGCCAGCAGCTCGTTGGGACTAGAGCCAGATACGCAGTATTTT.

The chain recombines TRBV19 with TRBJ1-5; 10 nucleotides align to TRBD1. The CDR3 is 15 amino acids. Germline V gives CDR1 LNHDA, CDR2 SQIVND (reference sequence). V shed 5 bases, J shed 7 bases, and the junction held 8 bases outside the gene matches. CDR3 sequence (DNA): TGTGCCAGTAGTTACCGGACAGGGGGGGGACAGCCCCAGCATTTT. It codes for CASSYRTGGGQPQHF.

This chain uses TRBV29-1 with TRBJ2-7; D is undetermined. Looked up from germline, CDR1 is SQVTM and CDR2 is ANQGSEA. The V and J ends lost 5 bases and 4 bases respectively, with 12 bases between them. The CDR3 is 12 amino acids. The CDR3 sequence: CSVLQQPYEQYF. The DNA for the CDR3 is TGCAGCGTTTTGCAACAGCCGTACGAGCAGTACTTC.

The rearrangement links TRBV6-1 to TRBJ1-5; TRBD1 might be the D (6 bases). V lost 4 bases to trimming and J lost 7 bases, with 14 bases between them. The CDR3 is 14 amino acids. Germline V gene sequence: CDR1 MNHNS, CDR2 SASEGT. This CDR3 is CASSGGQSWQPQHF. The CDR3 region has the DNA TGTGCCAGCAGTGGTGGACAGTCTTGGCAGCCCCAGCATTTT.

This clone has more than one count but fewer than ten. CDR3 DNA: TGTGCCAGCAGCTTAGCCGGGACAATGGACTACGAGCAGTACTTC. Translated: CASSLAGTMDYEQYF. This chain uses TRBV7-9 with TRBJ2-7, with D possibly being TRBD1 (6 bases). The germline V gene encodes CDR1 SEHNR and CDR2 FQNEAQ (reference sequence). Deletions cut 0 bases from V and 3 bases from J, with 12 bases between. This CDR3 has 15 amino acids.